A single sample gave rise to the 13 T cell receptor beta chains below, sequenced in a study of PD-L1 blockade in urothelial cancer. Time point noted: pretreatment peripheral blood. Using immunoSEQ multiplex PCR, the repertoire was profiled, and TCRdb retains in-frame clones only, with some absent. The data contain about 95,000 clones, more than 75% of them singletons. Source: PBMCs, taken around atezolizumab (anti-PD-L1) treatment. These receptor sequences come from a man between 60 and 70 years old with urothelial cancer.

The genes are TRBV29-1 and TRBJ2-5; possible D gene TRBD2, 7 bases. The CDR3 has 13 amino acids. Germline V CDR1 and CDR2: SQVTM, ANQGSEA. V was pared by 4 bases and J by 5 bases, with 14 bases between. The CDR3 sequence is CSVGRGAQETQYF. The CDR3 region has the DNA TGCAGCGTTGGCCGGGGGGCGCAGGAGACCCAGTACTTC.

This chain connects TRBV19 to TRBJ1-2, with TRBD1 as a possible D gene (5 bases). Germline CDR1 reads LNHDA; CDR2 reads SQIVND (reference sequence). Deletions cut 7 bases from V and 7 bases from J, with 10 bases between. The CDR3 is 11 residues long. The CDR3 DNA reads TGTGCCAGTACGTACGGGGGTGGCTACACCTTC. Amino acids: CASTYGGGYTF.

This chain connects TRBV10-3 to TRBJ1-5; D may be TRBD1 (6 bases). The CDR3 spans 14 residues. Germline CDR1 is ENHRY and CDR2 is SYGVKD. Trimming left V 11 bases short and J 6 bases short, with 20 bases between. The CDR3 nucleotides read TGTGCCTCTGACACAGGGATGTCAAGTCAGCCCCAGCATTTT. Protein product: CASDTGMSSQPQHF.

V gene TRBV19 combines with J gene TRBJ1-1; D not resolved. CDR1 LNHDA and CDR2 SQIVND come from the germline V gene (reference sequence). The V end was cut by 7 bases, the J end by 3 bases, with 9 bases between. This CDR3 is built from 12 residues. CDR3 DNA sequence: TGTGCCAGTAAGAGTCAATACACTGAAGCTTTCTTT. This sequence encodes CASKSQYTEAFF.

This chain joins TRBV6-6 and TRBJ2-7; TRBD2 matches 8 bases. Germline trimming cut 7 bases from V and 2 bases from J; bases unmatched to any gene: 7. Per germline, CDR1 MNHNY and CDR2 SVGAGI (reference sequence). The CDR3 is made up of 14 amino acids. The CDR3 nucleotides read TGTGCCAGCAAAACGGGACTAGGGACCTACGAGCAGTACTTC. Encoded protein: CASKTGLGTYEQYF.

The genes are TRBV2 and TRBJ1-6, with D hard to call. In germline, CDR1 is SNHLY, CDR2 FYNNEI. The germline V and J ends were trimmed by 11 bases and 0 bases, with 11 bases remaining between them. This CDR3 contains 14 residues. CDR3 nucleotide sequence: TGTGCCGTACTAAAGAGCTCCTATAATTCACCCCTCCACTTT. Amino acids: CAVLKSSYNSPLHF.

The gene calls are TRBV19 and TRBJ1-4; weak D call: TRBD1 (5 bases). This CDR3 has 16 amino acids. The germline V gene has CDR1 LNHDA and CDR2 SQIVND (reference sequence). Trimming pared 5 bases from V and 10 bases from J, leaving 23 bases between. The CDR3 loop is CASSARTAGGEGKLFF. CDR3 bases: TGTGCCAGTAGTGCACGCACAGCCGGGGGGGAAGGAAAACTGTTTTTT. Based on the CDR3 plus reference TRBV19 and TRBJ1-4, the full variable domain is DGGITQSPKYLFRKEGQNVTLSCEQNLNHDAMYWYRQDPGQGLRLIYYSQIVNDFQKGDIAEGYSVSREKKESFPLTVTSAQKNPTAFYLCASSARTAGGEGKLFFGSGTQLSVL.

This CDR3 reads CASSPGTSGAYNEQFF. Written as DNA, the CDR3 is TGTGCCAGCAGCCCTGGAACTAGCGGGGCTTACAATGAGCAGTTCTTC. V gene TRBV7-8 combines with J gene TRBJ2-1, with 10 positions matching TRBD2. The length of the CDR3 is 16 residues. Germline trimming cut 5 bases from V and 4 bases from J; bases unmatched to any gene: 8. Germline CDR1 is SGHVS and CDR2 is FQNEAQ.

The chain joins TRBV9 to TRBJ2-1; D unclear. The CDR3 consists of 12 residues. Trimming left V 1 base short and J 6 bases short, with 5 bases between. Germline V gene data show CDR1 as SGDLS and CDR2 as YYNGEE. CDR3 region: CASSVLSNEQFF. The CDR3 nucleotides read TGTGCCAGCAGCGTACTAAGCAATGAGCAGTTCTTC.

The rearrangement joins TRBV6-6 to TRBJ2-5, with 8 bases matching TRBD2. Trimming removed 0 bases from V and 1 base from J; junction bases left unmatched: 1. This CDR3 has 15 amino acids. Germline V gives CDR1 MNHNY, CDR2 SVGAGI (reference sequence). The CDR3 bases are TGTGCCAGCAGTTACTCGCGGGGGGCCCAAGAGACCCAGTACTTC. As protein: CASSYSRGAQETQYF.

V gene TRBV6-1 combines with J gene TRBJ2-5; 7 bases fit TRBD2. Germline V lookup: CDR1 MNHNS, CDR2 SASEGT. V shed 6 bases and J 4 bases; nucleotides not matched to a gene: 8. There are 14 residues in the CDR3. The CDR3 region is CASREWGEGETQYF. As DNA, the CDR3 is TGTGCCAGCAGGGAGTGGGGGGAGGGAGAGACCCAGTACTTC.

This clone was found once. This chain links TRBV5-5 with TRBJ2-1, with 9 nucleotides matching TRBD1. The CDR3 covers 12 residues. Unmatched junction bases numbered 0, after V lost 3 bases and J lost 8 bases. Germline values: CDR1 SGHKS, CDR2 YYEKEE (reference sequence). As DNA, the CDR3 is TGTGCCAGCAGCTGGACAGGGGATGAGCAGTTCTTC. This gives the protein CASSWTGDEQFF.

The chain couples TRBV12-5 to TRBJ1-2, with 12 bases that match TRBD1. The CDR3 spans 17 residues. Trimming took 5 bases from V and 3 from J; bases not matched to a gene: 10. The V gene's germline CDR1 is LGHNT and CDR2 FRNRAP. The CDR3 nucleotides are TGTGCTAGTGGTCCACGGGGACAGGGGGCAGTGGACTATGGCTACACCTTC. This codes for CASGPRGQGAVDYGYTF.